This T cell receptor beta chain was identified during a study of PD-1 blockade in classical Hodgkin lymphoma. Every patient was affected by relapse after autologous stem cell transplantation, while exposure to brentuximab vedotin was not uniform. This clone is medium-sized within its sample. This table comes from immunoSEQ multiplex PCR, and its TCRdb copy is limited to in-frame clones, with some not included. Of roughly 31,000 clones listed, about 70% are singletons. The germline V gene encodes CDR1 MNHEY and CDR2 SMNVEV (reference sequence). There are 15 residues in the CDR3. V lost 2 bases to trimming and J lost 0 bases, with 11 bases between them.

The material sequenced was peripheral blood mononuclear cells (PBMCs), taken before the second cycle of nivolumab. The J gene is TRBJ2-7, the V gene TRBV27, with a possible D match to TRBD1 (6 bases). This receptor was identified in a human donor with classical Hodgkin lymphoma. The CDR3 reads CASSLKGQSSYEQYF. CDR3 in DNA: TGTGCCAGCAGTTTAAAGGGACAAAGCTCCTACGAGCAGTACTTC.